In its sample, the clone carrying this TCR beta chain was seen a few times. This record belongs to a study of blood T cell repertoires in COVID-19. On the study more broadly: The United States, Italy and Spain provided the acute and convalescent COVID-19 samples.

Across under 25 US areas, participants ranged in age from about 18 to 100 years. Assignment of participants to cohorts was predicated upon participant-reported clinical history. In Cohort 3, a recovered donor had either two negative PCRs, clearance, or symptom resolution. V trimming: 5 bases; J trimming: 16 bases; junction bases outside the gene matches: 9. The CDR3 consists of 12 residues. Data came from immunoSEQ multiplex PCR; TCRdb stores just in-frame clones and leaves some out. In the table there are hundreds of thousands of clones, roughly nine tenths of which are singletons. The V gene is TRBV12-3 or TRBV12-4, the J gene TRBJ1-4, with TRBD1 matching 8 bases. This clonotype originated in a woman aged 60 to 75 who had recovered from COVID-19. Sequencing was carried out using PBMCs or T cells enriched from blood (not recorded which). The CDR3, as DNA: TGTGCCAGCAGTCCTGATTCCGGGACAGGGTTTTTT. This gives the protein CASSPDSGTGFF.